This T cell receptor beta chain was sequenced for a study of cytomegalovirus exposure and HLA in healthy donors. A multiplex PCR was run with 60 Vbeta primers and 13 Jbeta primers. Per the original methods: In a later analysis, the count reached some 73 million unique TCR beta chains, with 9 million to 11 million shared. Assay: immunoSEQ multiplex PCR; the TCRdb copy retains only in-frame clones and omits some. D and trimming were read from the DNA, whereas the V and J calls and clone size are those reported in that table. The sample includes roughly 95,000 clones, around three quarters seen only once; the top ten take around 5.3%. Study observations and caveats: Presence/absence analyses rested on an assumption that sequencing depth was roughly uniform across donors. An Asian-associated ancestry cluster reportedly showed fewer N-insertions than the approximately 670-donor mean in a later analysis.

A note on this clone: Its specificity is not known.

The clonotype originates from a man aged 30-40 years in good health and CMV-seropositive. Input material: PBMCs.

The CDR3 loop is CASSIGVGRLNTEAFF. The CDR3 bases are TGTGCCAGCAGCATCGGTGTCGGCAGGCTGAACACTGAAGCTTTCTTT. The chain links TRBV7-2 to TRBJ1-1, with D uncertain. This CDR3 contains 16 residues. CDR1 is SGHTA, CDR2 FQGNSA, per germline. Deletions cut 5 bases from V and 0 bases from J, with 16 bases between.